The source of this TCR beta chain is a study of naive and memory T cell subsets. Points from the study as a whole: Potentially, T cell activation and differentiation skew this RNA-based measurement.

The SP2 primer and nested alpha and beta constant region primers amplified ligated cDNA in four rounds. Via MiXCR, TCRdb re-called the 5' RACE reads, giving one row per CDR3 protein. The sample includes about 48,000 distinct CDR3 sequences, 4% to 5% of them seen just once. A UMI-containing oligonucleotide was joined by 3' ligation to the TCR cDNA template. Unsorted total RNA, roughly 1 to 1,100 ng, was DNase treated before reverse transcription. Germline loops: CDR1 MNHEY, CDR2 SMNVEV (reference sequence). This CDR3 is built from 13 residues. The V and J ends lost 6 bases and 6 bases, in that order; junction bases with no gene match: 6. This clonotype has a count of ten or more. What it binds is unknown.

V is TRBV27 and J is TRBJ2-5; TRBD1 aligns across 8 bases. This TCR came from a female donor in good health. CDR3 protein: CASRTTGGQTQYF. The CDR3 DNA reads TGTGCCAGCAGGACTACAGGGGGACAGACCCAGTACTTC.